These 23 T cell receptor beta chains were all obtained from the same sample, sequenced in a study of T cell changes during pregnancy in multiple sclerosis. TCRdb's copy holds only in-frame clones and misses some; the assay was immunoSEQ multiplex PCR. The sample yields some 81,000 clones, around 93% seen once. The specimen was peripheral blood, collected after pregnancy. All receptors derive from a female donor in good health, enrolled as a control in a pregnancy study.

This clone was observed a single time. The chain recombines TRBV10-1 with TRBJ2-3, with 8 bases identical to TRBD2. The CDR3 sequence is 16 residues long. Germline V gene lookup returns CDR1 WNHNN and CDR2 SYGVQD (reference sequence). V lost 2 bases and J lost 4; bases outside the gene matches: 8. CDR3 amino acids: CASSETGTSRSDTQYF. The CDR3 DNA is TGCGCCAGCAGTGAGACCGGGACTAGTAGATCAGATACGCAGTATTTT.

The chain carries TRBV28 and TRBJ2-1, with TRBD1 as a possible D gene (5 bases). The CDR3 length is 15 residues. The germline V gene has CDR1 MDHEN and CDR2 SYDVKM. V lost 3 bases and J lost 12, with 21 bases in between. DNA of the CDR3: TGTGCCAGCAGTTTTGAGGTGCAGGGATGGGGTGGGCAGTTCTTC. This gives the protein CASSFEVQGWGGQFF.

The rearrangement joins TRBV6-1 to TRBJ2-7; 8 nucleotides match TRBD2. V gave up 0 bases and J gave up 6 bases; unmatched junction bases: 1. This CDR3 has 13 residues. Germline-derived CDR1 and CDR2 are MNHNS and SASEGT. The CDR3 here is CASSEAGGAEQYF. CDR3 sequence (DNA): TGTGCCAGCAGTGAAGCCGGGGGGGCCGAGCAGTACTTC.

V gene TRBV13 combines with J gene TRBJ2-1; D possibly corresponds to TRBD2 (6 bases). Trimming removed 5 bases from V and 7 bases from J, with 18 bases in between. CDR1 and CDR2 from the germline V gene are PRHDT and FYEKMQ (reference sequence). The CDR3 has 15 residues. In nucleotides, the CDR3 is TGTGCCAGCAGCCCAGGGAGCGGGCGGGGAAATGAGCAGTTCTTC. This gives the protein CASSPGSGRGNEQFF.

The chain joins TRBV5-1 to TRBJ2-2; 13 bases match TRBD2. After removal of 4 bases from V and 8 bases from J, the junction contained 8 bases not matched to a gene. The CDR3 has 16 amino acids. Germline assignment: CDR1 SGHRS and CDR2 YFSETQ. The CDR3 sequence: CASSVSGTSGTGELFF. Written as DNA, the CDR3 is TGCGCCAGCAGCGTTTCCGGGACTAGCGGGACGGGGGAGCTGTTTTTT. Full variable domain (missing parts from reference TRBV5-1 and TRBJ2-2): KAGVTQTPRYLIKTRGQQVTLSCSPISGHRSVSWYQQTPGQGLQFLFEYFSETQRNKGNFPGRFSGRQFSNSRSEMNVSTLELGDSALYLCASSVSGTSGTGELFFGEGSRLTVL.

J is TRBJ1-1 and V is TRBV5-1; D remains unclear. The germline gives CDR1 SGHRS, CDR2 YFSETQ. Trimming cost V 0 bases and J 2 bases, with 8 bases left between them. This CDR3 region has 14 residues. The CDR3 nucleotides read TGCGCCAGCAGCTTGGAGCGGGGAAACACTGAAGCTTTCTTT. It codes for CASSLERGNTEAFF.

The V and J genes are TRBV23-1 and TRBJ2-3, with 12 bases that match TRBD2. TRBV23-1 is labeled an ORF, and its function is uncertain. V gave up 8 bases and J gave up 3 bases; unmatched junction bases: 9. The CDR3 covers 16 residues. CDR3 bases: TGCGCCAGCCGTGTGCCGGGGACTAGCGGGACAGATACGCAGTATTTT. It codes for CASRVPGTSGTDTQYF.

The J gene is TRBJ2-1, the V gene TRBV7-9, with 9 positions matching TRBD1. The CDR3 is made up of 15 amino acids. Germline V lookup: CDR1 SEHNR, CDR2 FQNEAQ (reference sequence). Trimming cost V 5 bases and J 6 bases; bases outside gene matches: 8. The DNA for the CDR3 is TGTGCCAGCAGCCCCGGACAGGGGAGGATCAATGAGCAGTTCTTC. Its protein product is CASSPGQGRINEQFF.

The V and J genes are TRBV7-3 and TRBJ2-2; D perhaps matches TRBD2 (6 bases). Germline CDR1 is SGHTA and CDR2 is FQGTGA. This CDR3 has 16 amino acids. Trimming pared 2 bases from V and 1 base from J, leaving 11 bases between. CDR3 in DNA: TGTGCCAGCAGCTTAGTCGGTAGCGGGAACACCGGGGAGCTGTTTTTT. Translation gives CASSLVGSGNTGELFF. Looking up the rest from reference TRBV7-3 and TRBJ2-2 gives the full variable domain: GAGVSQTPSNKVTEKGKYVELRCDPISGHTALYWYRQSLGQGPEFLIYFQGTGAADDSGLPNDRFFAVRPEGSVSTLKIQRTERGDSAVYLCASSLVGSGNTGELFFGEGSRLTVL.

CDR3: CASVRLASTDTQYF. The CDR3, as DNA: TGTGCCAGCGTGCGACTAGCGAGCACAGATACGCAGTATTTT. This chain connects TRBV2 to TRBJ2-3; TRBD2 matches 8 bases. This CDR3 comprises 14 residues. CDR1 is SNHLY and CDR2 is FYNNEI in the germline V gene. After removal of 8 bases from V and 0 bases from J, the junction contained 4 bases not matched to a gene.

This clone was seen only once. V is TRBV19 and J is TRBJ1-5, with D unclear. This CDR3 has 14 residues. The germline V gene has CDR1 LNHDA and CDR2 SQIVND (reference sequence). Trimming removed 4 bases at V and 9 bases at J, with 16 bases between. The CDR3 DNA reads as TGTGCCAGTAGTACCTACAGTTACTCCCCGCCCCAGCATTTT. This sequence encodes CASSTYSYSPPQHF.

Details on this clone: The sample has other DNA sequences that encode this CDR3 too. This sequence joins TRBV7-9 and TRBJ1-2; 7 bases agree with TRBD1. Germline V CDR1 and CDR2: SEHNR, FQNEAQ (reference sequence). The V and J ends lost 3 bases and 4 bases, in that order; junction bases with no gene match: 11. CDR3 length: 16 residues. In DNA form, the CDR3 reads TGTGCCAGCAGCTTGTTCGAGACAGGGAACCGCTATGGCTACACCTTC. It yields the protein CASSLFETGNRYGYTF. Looking up the rest from reference TRBV7-9 and TRBJ1-2 gives the full variable domain: DTGVSQNPRHKITKRGQNVTFRCDPISEHNRLYWYRQTLGQGPEFLTYFQNEAQLEKSRLLSDRFSAERPKGSFSTLEIQRTEQGDSAMYLCASSLFETGNRYGYTFGSGTRLTVV.

This clone has just one count. This chain joins TRBV5-4 and TRBJ2-3, with 13 nucleotides matching TRBD2. The V and J ends lost 4 bases and 2 bases, in that order; junction bases with no gene match: 4. The CDR3 runs 16 residues. CDR1 is SGHNT, CDR2 YYREEE, per germline (reference sequence). Here the CDR3 reads CASSPTSGGPTDTQYF. The CDR3 DNA reads TGTGCCAGCAGCCCGACTAGCGGGGGGCCCACAGATACGCAGTATTTT.

The chain links TRBV15 to TRBJ1-2; TRBD1 matches 8 bases. Unmatched junction bases numbered 8, after V lost 5 bases and J lost 6 bases. CDR3 length equals 14 residues. Germline lookup yields CDR1 LNHNV and CDR2 YYDKDF (reference sequence). The CDR3 region is CATSQRQGWNGYTF. CDR3 sequence (DNA): TGTGCCACCAGCCAGAGACAGGGGTGGAATGGCTACACCTTC.

The chain uses TRBV27 and TRBJ2-1; 9 positions match TRBD2. J was trimmed by 10 bases and V by 5 bases; bases with no gene match: 9. Per the germline V gene, CDR1 is MNHEY and CDR2 is SMNVEV (reference sequence). The CDR3 covers 14 residues. CDR3 amino acids: CASSRGGRALEQFF. As DNA, the CDR3 is TGTGCCAGCAGTAGGGGCGGGAGGGCTTTGGAGCAGTTCTTC.

The chain recombines TRBV7-9 with TRBJ1-5; no reliable D call. The CDR3 consists of 16 residues. V lost 0 bases, J lost 0 bases, and 9 bases lay in between. The germline V gene encodes CDR1 SEHNR and CDR2 FQNEAQ (reference sequence). The CDR3 nucleotides are TGTGCCAGCAGCTTAGCTACAGCCTATAGCAATCAGCCCCAGCATTTT. Residues: CASSLATAYSNQPQHF.

This rearrangement joins TRBV28 to TRBJ2-7, with 8 bases matching TRBD1. The CDR3 has 15 amino acids. Trimming at V came to 6 bases and at J to 6 bases, leaving 13 bases not matched to a gene. CDR1 and CDR2 (germline): MDHEN, SYDVKM. For the CDR3, the DNA is TGTGCCAGCAGCTTGACAGGGGCTTTCTCCCTCGAGCAGTACTTC. Its protein product is CASSLTGAFSLEQYF. The full variable domain, rest sourced from reference TRBV28 and TRBJ2-7, is DVKVTQSSRYLVKRTGEKVFLECVQDMDHENMFWYRQDPGLGLRLIYFSYDVKMKEKGDIPEGYSVSREKKERFSLILESASTNQTSMYLCASSLTGAFSLEQYFGPGTRLTVT.

The rearrangement uses TRBV7-2 and TRBJ2-1, with TRBD2 as a possible D gene (5 bases). V lost 5 bases to trimming and J lost 0 bases, with 11 bases between them. The CDR3 contains 15 residues. Germline lookup yields CDR1 SGHTA and CDR2 FQGNSA. CDR3 in DNA: TGTGCCAGCAGCCACGGTAGCGACTCCTACAATGAGCAGTTCTTC. This sequence encodes CASSHGSDSYNEQFF.

The genes are TRBV28 and TRBJ2-1, with 8 nucleotides matching TRBD2. V trimming: 5 bases; J trimming: 8 bases; junction bases outside the gene matches: 8. CDR1 and CDR2 from the germline V gene are MDHEN and SYDVKM. The CDR3 spans 14 residues. CDR3 protein: CASSPPGGPYEQFF. The CDR3 region has the DNA TGTGCCAGCAGTCCTCCGGGAGGGCCGTATGAGCAGTTCTTC.

This chain uses TRBV5-5 with TRBJ2-1; 11 nucleotides match TRBD2. The V segment lost 4 bases and the J segment 6 bases; nucleotides outside the gene matches: 3. Germline-derived CDR1 and CDR2 are SGHKS and YYEKEE (reference sequence). The length of the CDR3 is 14 residues. CDR3 DNA sequence: TGTGCCAGCAGCAGCACTAGCGGGAGCAATGAGCAGTTCTTC. Protein: CASSSTSGSNEQFF.

The chain couples TRBV5-4 to TRBJ2-1; 8 bases agree with TRBD2. The germline V gene has CDR1 SGHNT and CDR2 YYREEE (reference sequence). The CDR3 has 14 amino acids. Trimming removed 2 bases from V and 4 bases from J; junction bases left unmatched: 2. Here the CDR3 DNA reads TGTGCCAGCAGCTTCCGGGGGGGTTACAATGAGCAGTTCTTC. Translation gives CASSFRGGYNEQFF.

The CDR3 DNA sequence: TGCGCCAGCAGCCAAGAGGGACCGGGACAGGGGCGGGATACGCAGTATTTT. Amino acids: CASSQEGPGQGRDTQYF. This rearrangement joins TRBV4-3 to TRBJ2-3; TRBD1 matches at 10 bases. The CDR3 runs 17 residues. CDR1 is LGHNA, CDR2 YSLEER, per germline. J gave up 6 bases and V 0 bases, and 9 bases lay outside the gene matches.

This chain joins TRBV5-1 and TRBJ2-1; 8 bases align to TRBD2. CDR3 length equals 15 residues. The trim removed 6 bases at V and 9 bases at J, leaving 14 bases unmatched. The germline V gene encodes CDR1 SGHRS and CDR2 YFSETQ. In DNA, the CDR3 is TGCGCCAGCACGTGGAACGGGGGGGCATTCGGTGAGCAGTTCTTC. Translating it yields CASTWNGGAFGEQFF. Complete variable domain (other parts from reference TRBV5-1 and TRBJ2-1): KAGVTQTPRYLIKTRGQQVTLSCSPISGHRSVSWYQQTPGQGLQFLFEYFSETQRNKGNFPGRFSGRQFSNSRSEMNVSTLELGDSALYLCASTWNGGAFGEQFFGPGTRLTVL.